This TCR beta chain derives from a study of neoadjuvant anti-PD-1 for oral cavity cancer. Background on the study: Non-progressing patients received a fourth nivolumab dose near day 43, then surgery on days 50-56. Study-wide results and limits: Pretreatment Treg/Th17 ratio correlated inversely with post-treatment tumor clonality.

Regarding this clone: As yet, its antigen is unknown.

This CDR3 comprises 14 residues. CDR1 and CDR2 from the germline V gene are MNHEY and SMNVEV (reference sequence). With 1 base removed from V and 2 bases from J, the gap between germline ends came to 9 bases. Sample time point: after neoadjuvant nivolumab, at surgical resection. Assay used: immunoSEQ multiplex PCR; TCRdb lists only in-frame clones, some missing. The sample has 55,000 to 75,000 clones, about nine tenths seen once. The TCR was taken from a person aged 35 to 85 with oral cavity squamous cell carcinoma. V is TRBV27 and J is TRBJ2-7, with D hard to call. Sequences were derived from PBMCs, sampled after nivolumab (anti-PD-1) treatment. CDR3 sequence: CASSLFPVPYEQYF. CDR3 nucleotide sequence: TGTGCCAGCAGTTTATTTCCGGTACCCTACGAGCAGTACTTC.